This T cell receptor (beta chain) stems from a study of identical twins. Template switching introduced a universal primer site, and the cDNA bore unique molecular identifiers. TCRdb passed the 5' RACE reads through MiXCR, listing each CDR3 protein once. The table lists 1.5 million to 2 million distinct CDR3 sequences, about 32% of them singletons, with under 0.35% in the top ten. In the case of this clonotype: Its target is unknown.

The trim removed 4 bases at V and 7 bases at J, leaving 10 bases unmatched. Germline CDR1 reads SGHNT; CDR2 reads YYREEE (reference sequence). CDR3 size: 15 residues. Study-wide results and caveats: Partial confounding of zero-insertion analyses by invariant MAIT and iNKT cells was possible. Conclusions relied on cross-sectional statistical analysis, not following the same donors.

Specimen: cord blood. V usage is TRBV5-4 and J usage is TRBJ1-4; 7 bases agree with TRBD1. This TCR came from a newborn girl in good health. Written as DNA, the CDR3 is TGTGCCAGCAGCGGACAGGACAGTACGGGTGAAAAACTGTTTTTT. It specifies CASSGQDSTGEKLFF.